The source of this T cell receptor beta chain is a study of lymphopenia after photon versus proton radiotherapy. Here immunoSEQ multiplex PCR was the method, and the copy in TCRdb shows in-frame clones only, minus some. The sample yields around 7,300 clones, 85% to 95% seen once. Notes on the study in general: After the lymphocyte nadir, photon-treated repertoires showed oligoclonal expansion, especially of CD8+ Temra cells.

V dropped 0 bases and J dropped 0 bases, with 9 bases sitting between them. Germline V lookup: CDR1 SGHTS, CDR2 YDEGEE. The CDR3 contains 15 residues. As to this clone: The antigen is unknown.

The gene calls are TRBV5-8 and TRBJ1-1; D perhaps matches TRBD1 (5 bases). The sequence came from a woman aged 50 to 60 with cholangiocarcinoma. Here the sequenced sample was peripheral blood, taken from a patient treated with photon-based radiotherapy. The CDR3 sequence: CASSLVQAMNTEAFF. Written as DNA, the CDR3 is TGTGCCAGCAGCTTGGTACAGGCGATGAACACTGAAGCTTTCTTT. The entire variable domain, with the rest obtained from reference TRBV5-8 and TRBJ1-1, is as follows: EAGVTQSPTHLIKTRGQQATLRCSPISGHTSVYWYQQALGLGLQFLLWYDEGEERNRGNFPPRFSGRQFPNYSSELNVNALELEDSALYLCASSLVQAMNTEAFFGQGTRLTVV.